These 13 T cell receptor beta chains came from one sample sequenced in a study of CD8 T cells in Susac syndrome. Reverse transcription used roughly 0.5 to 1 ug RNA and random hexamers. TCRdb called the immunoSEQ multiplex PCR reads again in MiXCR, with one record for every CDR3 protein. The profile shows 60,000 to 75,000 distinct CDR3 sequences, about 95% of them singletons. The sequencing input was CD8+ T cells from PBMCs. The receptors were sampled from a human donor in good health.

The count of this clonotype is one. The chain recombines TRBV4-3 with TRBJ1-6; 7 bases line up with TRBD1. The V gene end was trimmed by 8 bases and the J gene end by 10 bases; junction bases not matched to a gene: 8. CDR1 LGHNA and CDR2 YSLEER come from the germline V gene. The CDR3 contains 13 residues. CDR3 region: CASRDRDGSPLHF. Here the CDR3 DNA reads TGCGCCAGCCGCGACAGGGACGGATCACCCCTCCACTTT.

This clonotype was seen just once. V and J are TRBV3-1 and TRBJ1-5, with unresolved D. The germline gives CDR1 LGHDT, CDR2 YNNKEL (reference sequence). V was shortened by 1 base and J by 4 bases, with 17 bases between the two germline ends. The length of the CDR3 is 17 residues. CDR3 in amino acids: CASSQGTLAGSNQPQHF. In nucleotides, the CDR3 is TGTGCCAGCAGCCAAGGTACGTTGGCAGGATCGAATCAGCCCCAGCATTTT. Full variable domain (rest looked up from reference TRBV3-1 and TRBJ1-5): DTAVSQTPKYLVTQMGNDKSIKCEQNLGHDTMYWYKQDSKKFLKIMFSYNNKELIINETVPNRFSPKSPDKAHLNLHINSLELGDSAVYFCASSQGTLAGSNQPQHFGDGTRLSIL.

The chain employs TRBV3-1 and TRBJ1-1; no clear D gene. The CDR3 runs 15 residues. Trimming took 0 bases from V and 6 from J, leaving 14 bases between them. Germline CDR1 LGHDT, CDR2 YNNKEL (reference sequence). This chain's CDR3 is CASSQEEGSRPEAFF. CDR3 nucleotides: TGTGCCAGCAGCCAAGAGGAGGGATCGAGGCCTGAAGCTTTCTTT.

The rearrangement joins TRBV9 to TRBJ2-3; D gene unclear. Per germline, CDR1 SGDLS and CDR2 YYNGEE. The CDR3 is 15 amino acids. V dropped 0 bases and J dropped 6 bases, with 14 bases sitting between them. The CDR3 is CASSVELEPADTQYF. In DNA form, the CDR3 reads TGTGCCAGCAGCGTAGAACTGGAACCGGCGGATACGCAGTATTTT.

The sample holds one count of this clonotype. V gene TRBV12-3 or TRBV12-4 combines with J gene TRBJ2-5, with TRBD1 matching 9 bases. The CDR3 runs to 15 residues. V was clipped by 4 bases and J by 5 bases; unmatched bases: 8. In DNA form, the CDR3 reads TGTGCCAGCAGTTCAGGGACAGGGAATGAGGAGACCCAGTACTTC. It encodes CASSSGTGNEETQYF.

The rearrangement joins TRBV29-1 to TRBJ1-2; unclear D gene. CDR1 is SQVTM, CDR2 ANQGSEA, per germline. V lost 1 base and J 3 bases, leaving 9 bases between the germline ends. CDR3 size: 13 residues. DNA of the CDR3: TGCAGCGTTGAAGGGGGAGATTACTATGGCTACACCTTC. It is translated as CSVEGGDYYGYTF.

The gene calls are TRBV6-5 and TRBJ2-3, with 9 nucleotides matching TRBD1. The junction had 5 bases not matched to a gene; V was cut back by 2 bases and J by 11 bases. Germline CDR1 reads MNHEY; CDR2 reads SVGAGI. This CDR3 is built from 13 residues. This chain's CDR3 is CASSYGNRGQQYF. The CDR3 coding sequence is TGTGCCAGCAGTTACGGTAACAGGGGGCAGCAGTATTTT.

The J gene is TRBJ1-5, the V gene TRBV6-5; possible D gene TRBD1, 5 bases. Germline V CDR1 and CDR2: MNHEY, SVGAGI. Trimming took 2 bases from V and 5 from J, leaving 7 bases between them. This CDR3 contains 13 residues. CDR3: CASSYGADQPQHF. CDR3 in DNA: TGTGCCAGCAGTTACGGGGCGGATCAGCCCCAGCATTTT.

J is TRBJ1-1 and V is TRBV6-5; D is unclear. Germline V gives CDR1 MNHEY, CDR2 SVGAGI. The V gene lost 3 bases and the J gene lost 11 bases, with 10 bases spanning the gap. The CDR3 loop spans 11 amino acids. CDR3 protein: CASSYGEYAFF. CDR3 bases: TGTGCCAGCAGTTATGGAGAATATGCTTTCTTT.

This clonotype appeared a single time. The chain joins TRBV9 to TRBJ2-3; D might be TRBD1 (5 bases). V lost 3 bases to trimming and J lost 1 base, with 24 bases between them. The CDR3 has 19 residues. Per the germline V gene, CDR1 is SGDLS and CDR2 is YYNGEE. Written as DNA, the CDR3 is TGTGCCAGCAGCGATAGTTCTTATTCCAGGGATGCGGGCACAGATACGCAGTATTTT. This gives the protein CASSDSSYSRDAGTDTQYF.

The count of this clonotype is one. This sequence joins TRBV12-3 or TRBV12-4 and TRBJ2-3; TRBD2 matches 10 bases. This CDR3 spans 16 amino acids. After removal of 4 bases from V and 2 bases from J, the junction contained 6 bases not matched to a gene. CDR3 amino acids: CASSSPGTSVTDTQYF. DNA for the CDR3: TGTGCCAGCAGTTCCCCCGGGACTAGCGTCACAGATACGCAGTATTTT.

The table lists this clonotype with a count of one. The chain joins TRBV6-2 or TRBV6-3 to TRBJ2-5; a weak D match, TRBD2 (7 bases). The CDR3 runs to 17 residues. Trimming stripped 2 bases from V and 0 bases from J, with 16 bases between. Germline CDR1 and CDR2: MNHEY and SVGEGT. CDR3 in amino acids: CASSYVAGALYQETQYF. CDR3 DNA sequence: TGTGCCAGCAGTTACGTGGCGGGGGCCTTATACCAAGAGACCCAGTACTTC.

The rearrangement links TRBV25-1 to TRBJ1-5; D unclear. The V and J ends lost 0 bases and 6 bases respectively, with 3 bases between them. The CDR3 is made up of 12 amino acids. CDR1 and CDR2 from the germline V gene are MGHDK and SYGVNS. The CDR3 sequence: CASSEYGQPQHF. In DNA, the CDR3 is TGTGCCAGCAGTGAATATGGTCAGCCCCAGCATTTT. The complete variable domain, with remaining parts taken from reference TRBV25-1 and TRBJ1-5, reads EADIYQTPRYLVIGTGKKITLECSQTMGHDKMYWYQQDPGMELHLIHYSYGVNSTEKGDLSSESTVSRIRTEHFPLTLESARPSHTSQYLCASSEYGQPQHFGDGTRLSIL.